The 7 T cell receptor beta chains given below trace back to one sample, sequenced in a study of blood T cells in healthy people across ages. A sample-barcoded 5' primer and a J-beta primer mix were used in a second PCR of about 6 to 11 cycles. TCRdb reprocessed the 5' RACE reads with MiXCR, giving one entry per CDR3 protein. The sample lists approximately 760,000 distinct CDR3 sequences, roughly 25% occurring once. These same data were also listed under a study on T cells of mothers and their children.

The material sequenced was blood. The receptors originated from a boy under 18 in good health.

This chain joins TRBV7-2 and TRBJ2-4; TRBD2 agrees at 7 bases. Germline-derived CDR1 and CDR2 are SGHTA and FQGNSA. The CDR3 length is 16 residues. J was trimmed by 3 bases and V by 1 base; bases with no gene match: 6. The CDR3 loop reads CASSLDGGINKNIQYF. CDR3 coding DNA: TGTGCCAGCAGCTTAGACGGGGGGATAAACAAAAACATTCAGTACTTC. The entire variable domain, with the rest obtained from reference TRBV7-2 and TRBJ2-4, is as follows: GAGVSQSPSNKVTEKGKDVELRCDPISGHTALYWYRQSLGQGLEFLIYFQGNSAPDKSGLPSDRFSAERTGGSVSTLTIQRTQQEDSAVYLCASSLDGGINKNIQYFGAGTRLSVL.

The table lists this clonotype with a few counts. J is TRBJ1-5 and V is TRBV24-1, with D perhaps matching TRBD1 (6 bases). Germline CDR1 KGHDR, CDR2 SFDVKD. This CDR3 is built from 16 residues. V lost 3 bases and J 5 bases, leaving 16 bases between the germline ends. The CDR3 nucleotides read TGTGCCACCAGTGATGCCGGGACACAGGCCTATCAGCCCCAGCATTTT. Protein product: CATSDAGTQAYQPQHF.

The V and J genes are TRBV4-2 and TRBJ1-4; tentative D call: TRBD1 (5 bases). Germline CDR1 LGHNA, CDR2 YNFKEQ. With 4 bases removed from V and 5 bases from J, the gap between germline ends came to 11 bases. CDR3 length equals 14 residues. The CDR3 here is CASSPEPGNEKLFF. CDR3 bases: TGTGCCAGCAGCCCAGAACCAGGGAATGAAAAACTGTTTTTT.

The chain carries TRBV3-1 and TRBJ2-7; 14 nucleotides match TRBD2. The CDR3 runs 17 residues. Germline V gene lookup returns CDR1 LGHDT and CDR2 YNNKEL (reference sequence). The ends lost 1 base at V and 4 bases at J; junction bases unmatched: 6. The CDR3 is CASSQVGGLAGEYEQYF. In DNA form, the CDR3 reads TGTGCCAGCAGCCAAGTAGGGGGACTAGCGGGAGAATACGAGCAGTACTTC.

The V and J genes are TRBV20-1 and TRBJ1-1; 8 nucleotides match TRBD1. CDR1 DFQATT and CDR2 SNEGSKA come from the germline V gene (reference sequence). The V segment lost 6 bases and the J segment 3 bases; nucleotides outside the gene matches: 9. The length of the CDR3 is 14 residues. CDR3 sequence (DNA): TGCAGTGCGAGACAGGGGACCTCCGACACTGAAGCTTTCTTT. It codes for CSARQGTSDTEAFF.

This clonotype has a handful of counts. V gene TRBV27 combines with J gene TRBJ1-1; 7 bases fit TRBD1. The CDR3 runs 12 residues. CDR1 is MNHEY, CDR2 SMNVEV, per germline (reference sequence). The V gene end was trimmed by 5 bases and the J gene end by 9 bases; junction bases not matched to a gene: 6. The CDR3 loop reads CASSLRQGKAFF. Written as DNA, the CDR3 is TGTGCCAGCAGTCTCCGACAGGGAAAAGCTTTCTTT.

This clonotype came up a few times. The chain is built from TRBV20-1 and TRBJ1-4, with TRBD1 matching 7 bases. In germline, CDR1 is DFQATT, CDR2 SNEGSKA (reference sequence). With 6 bases clipped from V and 5 bases from J, the junction kept 6 bases outside the gene matches. The CDR3 length is 13 residues. The CDR3 protein is CSAPTGRNEKLFF. The CDR3 nucleotides are TGCAGTGCGCCGACAGGGCGGAATGAAAAACTGTTTTTT.